This T cell receptor (beta chain) emerged from a study of regulatory T cells in long-lasting Graves disease. Looking at the study overall: Persistent Graves' disease required over 5 years of antithyroid drugs and positive TSH receptor antibodies. Study-wide results and limits: The number of shared public clonotypes was higher in persistent patients (roughly 2,800) than new patients (more than 850). Researchers examined only peripheral blood and not thyroid tissue.

Germline assignment: CDR1 SGHAT and CDR2 FQNNGV. This CDR3 has 13 residues. Trimming at V came to 5 bases and at J to 4 bases, leaving 3 bases not matched to a gene. Time point given: persistent/refractory GD, antithyroid drugs over 5 years with positive TRAb. Preparation of the TCR library used RNA extracted from PBMCs. Roughly 9.2-milliliter peripheral blood samples went into EDTA tubes. This clonotype was seen a few times. No antigen is known for it. Library construction for TCR beta used iRepertoire HTBI primers and Arm-PCR of CDR3 regions. Using its own MiXCR run on the multiplex PCR reads, TCRdb lists one record per CDR3 protein. This sample has about 290,000 distinct CDR3 sequences, with around a fifth found just once.

The sample was peripheral blood mononuclear cells (PBMCs), taken when the disease was refractory, from a patient treated with antithyroid drugs. The TCR comes from a female donor with Graves disease. The rearrangement links TRBV11-2 to TRBJ2-3; 7 nucleotides line up with TRBD2. The CDR3 protein is CASSRGGPDTQYF. CDR3 sequence (DNA): TGTGCCAGCAGCAGGGGAGGGCCAGATACGCAGTATTTT.